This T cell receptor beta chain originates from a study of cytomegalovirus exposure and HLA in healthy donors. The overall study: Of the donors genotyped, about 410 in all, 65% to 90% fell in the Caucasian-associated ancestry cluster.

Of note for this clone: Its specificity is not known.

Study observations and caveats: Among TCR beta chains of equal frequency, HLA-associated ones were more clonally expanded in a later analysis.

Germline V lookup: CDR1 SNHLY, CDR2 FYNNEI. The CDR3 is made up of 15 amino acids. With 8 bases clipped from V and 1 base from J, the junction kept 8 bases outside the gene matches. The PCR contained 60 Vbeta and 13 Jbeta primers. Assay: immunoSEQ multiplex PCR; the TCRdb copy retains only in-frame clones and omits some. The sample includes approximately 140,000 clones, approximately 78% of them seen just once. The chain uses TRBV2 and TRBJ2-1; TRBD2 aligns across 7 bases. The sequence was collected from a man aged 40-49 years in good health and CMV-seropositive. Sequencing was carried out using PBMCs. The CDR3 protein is CASRVSGSSYNEQFF. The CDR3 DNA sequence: TGTGCCAGCCGGGTTAGCGGGTCATCCTACAATGAGCAGTTCTTC.